Listed below are T cell receptor beta chains from one sample, sequenced in a study of regulatory T cells in long-lasting Graves disease. TCRdb called the multiplex PCR reads again in MiXCR, with one record for every CDR3 protein. The profile shows 350,000 to 500,000 distinct CDR3 sequences, over 15% of them singletons. In addition, the sample was reused for a study of T cells in Graves' hyperthyroidism and ophthalmopathy.

Sample: peripheral blood mononuclear cells (PBMCs), taken at new diagnosis, from a patient treated with antithyroid drugs. The source is a woman in her twenties or thirties with Graves disease. Each CDR3 is given with its conserved first and last residue.

TRBV20-1 CSAIAAPGSTEAFF
TRBV7-9 CASSPPLGRDRAKNIQYF
TRBV3-2 CASSQDETSGVPLSHEQYF
TRBV4-3 CASSQETGSYERYF
TRBV20-1 CSAKPSWGFRGNQPQHF
TRBV15 CATSTQAGIPGEETQYF
TRBV13 CASSDTGGNEQFF
TRBV6-1 CASSPKWGLTPLHF
TRBV13 CASSFRGLAPYEQYF
TRBV7-2 CASSLGSFNYGYTF
TRBV6-2/TRBV6-3 CASRDPRAGYSYNEQFF
TRBV11-2 CASSLDSSADTQYF
TRBV7-3 CASSFTGVDTQYF
TRBV4-1 CASSQERRLVYTGELFF
TRBV28 CASREPRGLGSYEQYF
TRBV11-2 CASSPGVRYGYTF
TRBV20-1 CSARGDSTEAQYF
TRBV28 CASSLTGTGWEGYTF
TRBV12-3/TRBV12-4 CASAKDSGGTQYF
TRBV6-4 CASPYPGQGAPNTEAFF
TRBV11-2 CASSSLAGVNTGELFF
TRBV13 CTSSLGLGEKLFF
TRBV2 CASSEWTSGSFPPPDTQYF
TRBV19 CASGWTGASGYTF
TRBV12-3/TRBV12-4 CASSPGLGETQYF
TRBV20-1 CSVSPGRRIYEQYF
TRBV10-3 CATNPAGSSYEQYF
TRBV7-6 CASSLSDRVGEQYF
TRBV15 CATSIVAGATYEQYF
TRBV7-7 CASSLGPGQGITGELFF
TRBV28 CASSLYQGTGAEQYF
TRBV15 CATSRGLNQPQHF
TRBV18 CASSPNRETEAFF
TRBV7-2 CASSPMGNEQFF
TRBV18 CVSSVLGTGDNQPQHF
TRBV24-1 CATSLGKTQYF
TRBV19 CASSIGTGFTGELFF
TRBV29-1 CSASNYGSPYEQYF
TRBV6-1 CASSEKGTPWAFF
TRBV29-1 CSVAVLRVWNTGELFF
TRBV19 CASSPSPGTGEIKQYF
TRBV9 CSSSGLISTGELFF
TRBV4-1 CASSQNPSDGYTF
TRBV15 CATSRELGDTDTQYF
TRBV11-3 CASSSSGWGGRGEQFF
TRBV7-9 CASSLVGTGPGYTF
TRBV20-1 CSARGGSTGELFF
TRBV6-2/TRBV6-3 CASGEGRVGTEAFF